These 22 T cell receptor beta chains were sequenced from one sample in a study of cytomegalovirus exposure and HLA in healthy donors (dated 2017 in TCRdb). The library relied on the immunoSEQ multiplex PCR assay. A mixture of 60 forward primers for TCR Vbeta segments and 13 reverse primers for TCR Jbeta segments was used in the multiplex PCR. Sourced from immuneACCESS, this table was stored by TCRdb with only in-frame sequences that have V and J called. A share of the clones is absent; for the studies checked, an unresolved V gene accounts for under half, and the remainder has no known explanation. The sample's clone listing holds roughly 120,000 clones. The ten largest clones capture approximately 6.2% of the sample. The sample comprised PBMCs. The receptors shown here come from a man aged 35-49 years in good health and CMV-seropositive.

This chain connects TRBV9 to TRBJ2-5; TRBD1 agrees at 8 bases. The CDR3 sequence is 17 residues long. Germline values: CDR1 SGDLS, CDR2 YYNGEE. V lost 0 bases and J lost 3; bases outside the gene matches: 10. The CDR3 here is CASSVDTTGGLKETQYF. CDR3 nucleotide sequence: TGTGCCAGCAGCGTAGATACAACAGGGGGACTGAAAGAGACCCAGTACTTC.

V gene TRBV5-8 combines with J gene TRBJ1-1; the D is unclear. CDR3 length: 11 residues. Germline CDR1 is SGHTS and CDR2 is YDEGEE. The V end lost 4 bases, the J end lost 5 bases, and 6 bases lay between the germline ends. This CDR3 reads CASSPRTEAFF. In DNA, the CDR3 is TGTGCCAGCAGCCCGAGAACTGAAGCTTTCTTT.

This chain connects TRBV28 to TRBJ1-4; no clear D. Trimming took 2 bases from V and 2 from J, leaving 12 bases between them. Germline CDR1 reads MDHEN; CDR2 reads SYDVKM. The CDR3 sequence is 16 residues long. The CDR3 reads CASSLVSGGTNEKLFF. The CDR3 region has the DNA TGTGCCAGCAGTTTAGTTAGCGGCGGGACTAATGAAAAACTGTTTTTT.

The chain recombines TRBV7-3 with TRBJ1-4; 9 positions agree with TRBD1. This CDR3 region has 15 residues. Per the germline V gene, CDR1 is SGHTA and CDR2 is FQGTGA. The V segment lost 4 bases and the J segment 8 bases; nucleotides outside the gene matches: 8. CDR3 sequence: CASSSRTGEGEKLFF. Here the CDR3 DNA reads TGTGCCAGCAGCTCCCGGACAGGGGAGGGCGAAAAACTGTTTTTT.

The rearrangement joins TRBV5-5 to TRBJ2-2; 11 positions match TRBD2. The CDR3 is 16 residues long. After removal of 0 bases from V and 7 bases from J, the junction contained 5 bases not matched to a gene. The germline gives CDR1 SGHKS, CDR2 YYEKEE (reference sequence). This chain's CDR3 is CASSLELAGAVGELFF. The CDR3 region has the DNA TGTGCCAGCAGCTTGGAACTAGCGGGAGCGGTCGGGGAGCTGTTTTTT.

V is TRBV30 and J is TRBJ2-1, with D possibly matching TRBD2 (6 bases). In germline, CDR1 is GTSNPN, CDR2 SVGIG (reference sequence). CDR3 length equals 16 residues. V gave up 5 bases and J gave up 6 bases, with 23 bases separating them. The CDR3 sequence is CAWGGSSFAGGNEQFF. The CDR3 nucleotides read TGTGCCTGGGGCGGATCATCTTTCGCCGGGGGCAATGAGCAGTTCTTC.

V is TRBV28 and J is TRBJ2-7; tentatively, D is TRBD1 (5 bases). The germline V gene has CDR1 MDHEN and CDR2 SYDVKM. V lost 5 bases and J 6 bases, leaving 14 bases between the germline ends. The CDR3 runs 13 residues. The CDR3 here is CASSVGGASEQYF. CDR3 DNA: TGTGCCAGCAGTGTCGGTGGGGCTAGCGAGCAGTACTTC.

V gene TRBV7-2 combines with J gene TRBJ1-2, with 9 positions matching TRBD1. The germline gives CDR1 SGHTA, CDR2 FQGNSA. Unmatched junction bases numbered 3, after V lost 0 bases and J lost 4 bases. The CDR3 spans 15 residues. CDR3 bases: TGTGCCAGCAGCTTAGCGACAGGGGGAGGCTATGGCTACACCTTC. Translated: CASSLATGGGYGYTF.

CDR3 nucleotides: TGTGCCAGCAGTCTTCGACAGGGAGCTCAGCCCCAGCATTTT. Amino acids: CASSLRQGAQPQHF. The J gene is TRBJ1-5, the V gene TRBV28, with TRBD1 matching over 7 bases. CDR1 is MDHEN and CDR2 is SYDVKM in the germline V gene. The CDR3 consists of 14 residues. Trimming removed 5 bases from V and 6 bases from J; junction bases left unmatched: 7.

The chain joins TRBV10-1 to TRBJ2-2, with 8 bases that match TRBD2. The CDR3 has 14 residues. The trim removed 5 bases at V and 7 bases at J, leaving 6 bases unmatched. The germline gives CDR1 WNHNN, CDR2 SYGVQD (reference sequence). The CDR3 loop is CASSPSGSSGELFF. DNA of the CDR3: TGCGCCAGCAGTCCCAGCGGGAGTAGCGGGGAGCTGTTTTTT.

The chain couples TRBV10-2 to TRBJ1-3; tentatively, D is TRBD1 (5 bases). Trimming removed 6 bases at V and 0 bases at J, with 9 bases between. CDR1 and CDR2 from the germline V gene are WSHSY and SAAADI. The CDR3 contains 14 residues. CDR3 coding DNA: TGCGCCAGCAGAGACAGTGCCTCTGGAAACACCATATATTTT. Translating it yields CASRDSASGNTIYF.

This chain links TRBV18 with TRBJ1-4, with 9 bases lining up with TRBD1. The germline gives CDR1 KGHSH, CDR2 LQKENI. The CDR3 spans 16 residues. The V gene end was trimmed by 1 base and the J gene end by 6 bases; junction bases not matched to a gene: 6. The CDR3 region has the DNA TGTGCCAGCTCACCACTGGGACAGGGACGGGATGAAAAACTGTTTTTT. This codes for CASSPLGQGRDEKLFF. Using reference TRBV18 and TRBJ1-4 for the parts outside the CDR3, the full variable domain is NAGVMQNPRHLVRRRGQEARLRCSPMKGHSHVYWYRQLPEEGLKFMVYLQKENIIDESGMPKERFSAEFPKEGPSILRIQQVVRGDSAAYFCASSPLGQGRDEKLFFGSGTQLSVL.

The chain is built from TRBV5-8 and TRBJ1-4; 8 nucleotides match TRBD1. The V segment lost 3 bases and the J segment 7 bases; nucleotides outside the gene matches: 8. Germline V gene sequence: CDR1 SGHTS, CDR2 YDEGEE. The CDR3 runs 15 residues. The CDR3 DNA sequence: TGTGCCAGCAGCTCCCGGACAGGGAGTGTTGAAAAACTGTTTTTT. Its protein product is CASSSRTGSVEKLFF.

The chain employs TRBV7-6 and TRBJ2-5; 8 bases fit TRBD2. This CDR3 contains 15 residues. The V segment lost 2 bases and the J segment 5 bases; nucleotides outside the gene matches: 7. CDR1 SGHVS and CDR2 FNYEAQ come from the germline V gene. As DNA, the CDR3 is TGTGCCAGCAGCTTATTGGGCGGGGGGTCGGAGACCCAGTACTTC. Protein sequence: CASSLLGGGSETQYF.

J is TRBJ1-2 and V is TRBV19; possibly TRBD1 for D (5 bases). CDR3 length: 14 amino acids. Per germline, CDR1 LNHDA and CDR2 SQIVND (reference sequence). V was cut by 5 bases and J by 8 bases, with 18 bases left in between. The DNA for the CDR3 is TGTGCCAGTAGTGTACAGGTGTCCTTCGGAGGCTACACCTTC. Translated: CASSVQVSFGGYTF.

The chain has TRBV4-3 and TRBJ2-3; D ambiguous. CDR3 length: 16 amino acids. Germline lookup yields CDR1 LGHNA and CDR2 YSLEER. V was cut by 0 bases and J by 0 bases, with 10 bases left in between. The CDR3 loop reads CASSQDMAVSTDTQYF. DNA for the CDR3: TGCGCCAGCAGCCAAGATATGGCAGTCAGCACAGATACGCAGTATTTT.

The chain is built from TRBV5-1 and TRBJ2-7, with 11 bases matching TRBD2. The germline CDR1 and CDR2 sequences are SGHRS and YFSETQ. J was trimmed by 4 bases and V by 4 bases; bases with no gene match: 7. This CDR3 is 15 amino acids long. The CDR3 nucleotides read TGCGCCAGCAGCCCCCCGACTAGCGGGATGTACGAGCAGTACTTC. Its translation: CASSPPTSGMYEQYF.

The chain has TRBV11-2 and TRBJ2-5, with 8 nucleotides matching TRBD1. CDR3 length equals 17 residues. V trimming: 1 base; J trimming: 2 bases; junction bases outside the gene matches: 9. CDR1 SGHAT and CDR2 FQNNGV come from the germline V gene. DNA of the CDR3: TGTGCCAGCAGCTTAGGGACAGGGAAGGGGAAGCAAGAGACCCAGTACTTC. This sequence encodes CASSLGTGKGKQETQYF.

The gene calls are TRBV4-3 and TRBJ1-2; 8 bases map to TRBD1. V was pared by 3 bases and J by 0 bases, with 3 bases of the junction left unmatched. The V gene's germline CDR1 is LGHNA and CDR2 YSLEER. There are 15 residues in the CDR3. CDR3 nucleotide sequence: TGCGCCAGCAGCCACAGGACAGGGACTAACTATGGCTACACCTTC. The encoded protein is CASSHRTGTNYGYTF.

V gene TRBV28 combines with J gene TRBJ2-7; D is perhaps TRBD2 (5 bases). Germline V CDR1 and CDR2: MDHEN, SYDVKM. The CDR3 loop spans 14 amino acids. Trimming stripped 6 bases from V and 6 bases from J, with 18 bases between. The CDR3 DNA is TGTGCCAGCAGCCGGACGACGGGGAACTCCGAGCAGTACTTC. Protein sequence: CASSRTTGNSEQYF. Full variable domain (outside the CDR3, taken from reference TRBV28 and TRBJ2-7): DVKVTQSSRYLVKRTGEKVFLECVQDMDHENMFWYRQDPGLGLRLIYFSYDVKMKEKGDIPEGYSVSREKKERFSLILESASTNQTSMYLCASSRTTGNSEQYFGPGTRLTVT.

The chain recombines TRBV29-1 with TRBJ1-2, with TRBD1 matching 7 bases. Germline-derived CDR1 and CDR2 are SQVTM and ANQGSEA. V was pared by 7 bases and J by 5 bases, with 7 bases of the junction left unmatched. This CDR3 comprises 12 residues. The CDR3 loop is CSEGDSIYGYTF. CDR3 nucleotide sequence: TGCAGCGAGGGGGACAGCATATATGGCTACACCTTC.

This chain uses TRBV5-1 with TRBJ2-6; 7 nucleotides match TRBD1. V trimming: 0 bases; J trimming: 0 bases; junction bases outside the gene matches: 6. The CDR3 is 18 amino acids. CDR1 is SGHRS and CDR2 is YFSETQ in the germline V gene. DNA for the CDR3: TGCGCCAGCAGCTTGGCGACAGGGTCCTTCTCTGGGGCCAACGTCCTGACTTTC. Translated: CASSLATGSFSGANVLTF.